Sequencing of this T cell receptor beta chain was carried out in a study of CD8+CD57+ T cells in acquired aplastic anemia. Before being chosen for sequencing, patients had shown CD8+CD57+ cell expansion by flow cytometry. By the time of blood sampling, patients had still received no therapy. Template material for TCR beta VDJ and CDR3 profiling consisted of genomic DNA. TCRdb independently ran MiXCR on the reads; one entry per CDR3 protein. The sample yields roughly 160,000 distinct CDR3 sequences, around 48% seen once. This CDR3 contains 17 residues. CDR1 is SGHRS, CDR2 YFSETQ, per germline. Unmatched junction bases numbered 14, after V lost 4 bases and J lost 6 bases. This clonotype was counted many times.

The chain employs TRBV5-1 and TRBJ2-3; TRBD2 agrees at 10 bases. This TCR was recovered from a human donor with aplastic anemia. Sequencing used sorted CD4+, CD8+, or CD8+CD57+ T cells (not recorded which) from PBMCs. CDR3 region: CASSTTSGTTLWDTQYF. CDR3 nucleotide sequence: TGCGCCAGCAGCACCACTAGCGGGACCACTTTATGGGATACGCAGTATTTT.